The present entry profiles one T cell receptor beta chain with its context. This sample stems from a study of T cell changes during pregnancy in multiple sclerosis. TCRdb's copy holds only in-frame clones and misses some; the assay was immunoSEQ multiplex PCR. Seen here are tens of thousands of clones, about 94% observed once, and the top ten hold 0.45% to 0.55%. The CDR3 covers 15 residues. V trimming: 6 bases; J trimming: 6 bases; junction bases outside the gene matches: 8. Germline lookup yields CDR1 MNHEY and CDR2 SVGAGI. The source was CD4+ T cells from peripheral blood mononuclear cells, collected in the first trimester of pregnancy. V is TRBV6-5 and J is TRBJ2-1, with TRBD2 identical over 10 bases. This receptor was obtained from a female donor with multiple sclerosis, enrolled in a pregnancy study. CDR3 sequence reads: CASSRAGGHSNEQFF. CDR3 DNA: TGTGCCAGCAGCCGAGCGGGGGGGCATAGCAATGAGCAGTTCTTC.